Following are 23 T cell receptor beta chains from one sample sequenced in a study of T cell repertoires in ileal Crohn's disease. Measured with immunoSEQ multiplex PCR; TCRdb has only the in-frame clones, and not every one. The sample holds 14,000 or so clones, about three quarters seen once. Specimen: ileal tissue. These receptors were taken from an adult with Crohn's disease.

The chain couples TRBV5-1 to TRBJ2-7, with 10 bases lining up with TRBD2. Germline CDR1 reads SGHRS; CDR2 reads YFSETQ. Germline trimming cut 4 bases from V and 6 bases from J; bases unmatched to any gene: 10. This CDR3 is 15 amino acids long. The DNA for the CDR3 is TGCGCCAGCAGCCTACAAGCGGGGGGGCCTCGCGAGCAGTACTTC. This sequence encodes CASSLQAGGPREQYF.

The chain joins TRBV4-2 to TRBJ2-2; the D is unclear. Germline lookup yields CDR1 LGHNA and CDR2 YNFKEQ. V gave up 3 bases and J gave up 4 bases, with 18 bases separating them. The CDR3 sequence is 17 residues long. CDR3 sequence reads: CASSHDGRSFLTGELFF. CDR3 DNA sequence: TGTGCCAGCAGCCACGATGGCCGATCATTCCTCACCGGGGAGCTGTTTTTT.

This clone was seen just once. The CDR3 loop is CASRGQGQPQHF. The CDR3 nucleotides are TGTGCCAGCAGGGGACAGGGTCAGCCCCAGCATTTT. The rearrangement uses TRBV25-1 and TRBJ1-5, with 9 bases aligning to TRBD1. CDR1 MGHDK and CDR2 SYGVNS come from the germline V gene. The CDR3 is made up of 12 amino acids. V was clipped by 6 bases and J by 6 bases; unmatched bases: 0.

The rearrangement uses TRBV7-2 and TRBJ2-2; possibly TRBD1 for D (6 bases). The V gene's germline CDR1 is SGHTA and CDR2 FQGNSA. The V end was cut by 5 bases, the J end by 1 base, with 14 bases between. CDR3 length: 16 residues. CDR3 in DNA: TGTGCCAGCAGCCTAACAGGGTTGGGGAACACCGGGGAGCTGTTTTTT. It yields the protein CASSLTGLGNTGELFF.

The CDR3 protein is CASSLAQGSYEQYF. The CDR3 DNA is TGTGCCAGCAGTTTGGCGCAGGGTTCCTACGAGCAGTACTTC. This rearrangement joins TRBV27 to TRBJ2-7, with D perhaps matching TRBD1 (5 bases). The CDR3 spans 14 residues. Germline CDR1 reads MNHEY; CDR2 reads SMNVEV (reference sequence). Trimming cost V 3 bases and J 1 base, with 10 bases left between them.

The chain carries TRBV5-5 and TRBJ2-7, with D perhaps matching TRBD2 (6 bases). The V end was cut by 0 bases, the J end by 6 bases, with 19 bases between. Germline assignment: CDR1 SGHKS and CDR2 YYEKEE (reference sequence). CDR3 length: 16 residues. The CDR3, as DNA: TGTGCCAGCAGCTTGGGGGGTACAGGCGTCGGGGGCGAGCAGTACTTC. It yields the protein CASSLGGTGVGGEQYF.

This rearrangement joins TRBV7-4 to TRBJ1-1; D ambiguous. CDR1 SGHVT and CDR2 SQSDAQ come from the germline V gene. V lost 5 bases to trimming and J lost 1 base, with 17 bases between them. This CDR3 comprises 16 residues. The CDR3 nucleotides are TGTGCCAGCAGCAGCGACCTCACGCCACGGAACACTGAAGCTTTCTTT. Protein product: CASSSDLTPRNTEAFF.

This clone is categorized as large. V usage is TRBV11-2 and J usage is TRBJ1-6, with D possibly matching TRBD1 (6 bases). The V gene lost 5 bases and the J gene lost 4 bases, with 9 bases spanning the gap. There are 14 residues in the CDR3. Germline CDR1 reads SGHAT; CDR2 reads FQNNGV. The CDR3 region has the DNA TGTGCCAGCAGCCAAGGACAGTATAATTCACCCCTCCACTTT. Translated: CASSQGQYNSPLHF.

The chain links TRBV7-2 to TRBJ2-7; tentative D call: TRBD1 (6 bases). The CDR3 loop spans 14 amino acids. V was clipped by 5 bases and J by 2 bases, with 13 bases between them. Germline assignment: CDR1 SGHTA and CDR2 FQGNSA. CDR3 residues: CASSLWTEAYEQYF. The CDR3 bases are TGTGCCAGCAGCCTCTGGACAGAAGCCTACGAGCAGTACTTC. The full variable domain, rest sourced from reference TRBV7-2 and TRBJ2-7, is GAGVSQSPSNKVTEKGKDVELRCDPISGHTALYWYRQSLGQGLEFLIYFQGNSAPDKSGLPSDRFSAERTGGSVSTLTIQRTQQEDSAVYLCASSLWTEAYEQYFGPGTRLTVT.

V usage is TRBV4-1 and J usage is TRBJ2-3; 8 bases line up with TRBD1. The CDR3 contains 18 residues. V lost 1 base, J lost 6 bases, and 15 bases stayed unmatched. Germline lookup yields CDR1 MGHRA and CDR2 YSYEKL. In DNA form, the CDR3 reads TGCGCCAGCAGCCAAGTAGGTCTTCCAGGGGGCTCTATGGATACGCAGTATTTT. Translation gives CASSQVGLPGGSMDTQYF.

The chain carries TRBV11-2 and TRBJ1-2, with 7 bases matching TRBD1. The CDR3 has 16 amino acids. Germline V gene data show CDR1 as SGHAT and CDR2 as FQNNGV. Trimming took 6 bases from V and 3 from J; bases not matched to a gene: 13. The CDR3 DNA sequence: TGTGCCAGCAGTCACCGGACAGGACCTCTTGACTATGGCTACACCTTC. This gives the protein CASSHRTGPLDYGYTF.

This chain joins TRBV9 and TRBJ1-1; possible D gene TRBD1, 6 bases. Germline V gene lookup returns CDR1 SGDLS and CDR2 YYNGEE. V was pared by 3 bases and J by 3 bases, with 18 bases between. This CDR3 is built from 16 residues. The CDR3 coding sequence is TGTGCCAGCAGCGGATATGACAGGACCGTCGACACTGAAGCTTTCTTT. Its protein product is CASSGYDRTVDTEAFF.

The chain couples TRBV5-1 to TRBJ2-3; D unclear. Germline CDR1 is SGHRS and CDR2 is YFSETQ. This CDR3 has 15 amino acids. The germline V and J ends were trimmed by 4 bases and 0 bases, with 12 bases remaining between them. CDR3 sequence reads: CASSLQYMSTDTQYF. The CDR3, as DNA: TGCGCCAGCAGCCTTCAATACATGAGCACAGATACGCAGTATTTT.

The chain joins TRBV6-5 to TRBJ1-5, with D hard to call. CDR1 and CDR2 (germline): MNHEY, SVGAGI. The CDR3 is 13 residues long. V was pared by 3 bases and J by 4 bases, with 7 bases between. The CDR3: CASSYGRNQPQHF. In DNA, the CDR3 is TGTGCCAGCAGTTATGGCAGAAATCAGCCCCAGCATTTT.

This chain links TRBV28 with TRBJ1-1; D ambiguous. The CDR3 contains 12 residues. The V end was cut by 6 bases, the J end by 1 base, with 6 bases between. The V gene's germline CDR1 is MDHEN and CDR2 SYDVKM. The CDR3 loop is CASRSGNTEAFF. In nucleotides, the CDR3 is TGTGCCAGCAGATCAGGGAACACTGAAGCTTTCTTT.

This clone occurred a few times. This CDR3 reads CASSYETGGGYTF. As DNA, the CDR3 is TGTGCCAGCAGTTACGAGACAGGGGGTGGCTACACCTTC. This sequence joins TRBV6-5 and TRBJ1-2, with TRBD1 matching 9 bases. With V trimmed by 2 bases and J by 7 bases, 2 bases remained unmatched. This CDR3 is built from 13 residues. From germline, CDR1 is MNHEY and CDR2 SVGAGI.

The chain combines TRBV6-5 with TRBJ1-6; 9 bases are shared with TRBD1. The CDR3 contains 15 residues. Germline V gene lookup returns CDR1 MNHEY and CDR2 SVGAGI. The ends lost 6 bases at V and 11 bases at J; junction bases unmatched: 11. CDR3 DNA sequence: TGTGCCAGCAGCCGTACGTTCGGACAGGGGACACCCCTCCACTTT. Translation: CASSRTFGQGTPLHF.

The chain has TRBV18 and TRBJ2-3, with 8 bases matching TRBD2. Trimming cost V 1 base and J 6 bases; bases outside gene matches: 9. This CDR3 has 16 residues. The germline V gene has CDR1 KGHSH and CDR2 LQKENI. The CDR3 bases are TGTGCCAGCTCACCACTCCGACTTGCGGGGGGTGATACGCAGTATTTT. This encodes CASSPLRLAGGDTQYF.

Here the CDR3 DNA reads TGTGCCAGCAGTTTTGGAGACAGGCCGGATAGCAATGAGCAGTTCTTC. This codes for CASSFGDRPDSNEQFF. The genes are TRBV27 and TRBJ2-1, with D possibly TRBD1 on 6 matching bases. The V gene's germline CDR1 is MNHEY and CDR2 SMNVEV (reference sequence). Trimming took off 3 bases at V and 6 bases at J, with 18 bases between the two ends. This CDR3 is 16 amino acids long.

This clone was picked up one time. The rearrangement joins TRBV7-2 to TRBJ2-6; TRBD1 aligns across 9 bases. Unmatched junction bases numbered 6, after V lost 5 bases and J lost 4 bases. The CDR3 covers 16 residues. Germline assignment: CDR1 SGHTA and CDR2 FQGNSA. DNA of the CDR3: TGTGCCAGCAGCCCAGGGACAGGGAACGGGGCCAACGTCCTGACTTTC. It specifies CASSPGTGNGANVLTF.

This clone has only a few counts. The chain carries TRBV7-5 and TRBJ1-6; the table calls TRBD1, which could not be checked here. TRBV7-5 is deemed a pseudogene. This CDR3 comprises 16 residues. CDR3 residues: CARSLVYHRSNSPLHF. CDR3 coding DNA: TGTGCCAGAAGCTTAGTTTATCACAGGAGCAATTCACCCCTCCACTTT.

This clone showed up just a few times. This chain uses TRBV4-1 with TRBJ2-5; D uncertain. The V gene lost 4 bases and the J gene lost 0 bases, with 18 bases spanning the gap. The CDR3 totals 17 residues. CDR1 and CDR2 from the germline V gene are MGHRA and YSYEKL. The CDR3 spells CASSPATFLTDQETQYF. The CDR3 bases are TGCGCCAGCAGCCCAGCTACATTTCTAACAGACCAAGAGACCCAGTACTTC.

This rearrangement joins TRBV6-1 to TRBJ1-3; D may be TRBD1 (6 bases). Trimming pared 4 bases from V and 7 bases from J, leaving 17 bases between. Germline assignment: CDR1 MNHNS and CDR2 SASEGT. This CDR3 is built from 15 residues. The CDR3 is CASSVGVGGPNTIYF. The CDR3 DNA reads TGTGCCAGCAGTGTTGGGGTTGGGGGCCCGAACACCATATATTTT.